These 12 T cell receptor beta chains share one sample of origin, sequenced in a study of T-cell reconstitution after alpha-beta-depleted transplantation in children. Construction of the TCRbeta library involved unique molecular identifiers. TCRdb reprocessed the PCR reads with MiXCR, giving one entry per CDR3 protein. The sample lists 500,000 to 600,000 distinct CDR3 sequences, more than 20% occurring once. The source material was PBMCs, sampled before TCRalphabeta/CD19-depleted stem cell transplant. These receptors all come from a boy younger than two with Wiskott-Aldrich syndrome, due to receive a stem cell transplant.

This clonotype was observed a handful of times. The gene calls are TRBV2 and TRBJ1-3; TRBD1 aligns across 9 bases. This CDR3 contains 17 residues. V trimming: 4 bases; J trimming: 0 bases; junction bases outside the gene matches: 7. Per germline, CDR1 SNHLY and CDR2 FYNNEI. CDR3 bases: TGTGCCAGCAGTGTTGGACAGGGGTTACTCTCTGGAAACACCATATATTTT. Its protein is CASSVGQGLLSGNTIYF.

The chain uses TRBV12-3 or TRBV12-4 and TRBJ2-7; D not certain. Between the trimmed V and J ends, which lost 5 bases and 3 bases, there was a span of 20 bases. The CDR3 consists of 16 residues. As DNA, the CDR3 is TGTGCCAGCAGTAACGGCCGGATGGGCGGTGGCTACGAGCAGTACTTC. Its translation: CASSNGRMGGGYEQYF.

The V and J genes are TRBV15 and TRBJ2-5; D ambiguous. The CDR3 loop spans 12 amino acids. Germline V gene data show CDR1 as LNHNV and CDR2 as YYDKDF (reference sequence). V lost 3 bases, J lost 5 bases, and 7 bases lay in between. Here the CDR3 reads CATSRAFETQYF. CDR3 nucleotides: TGTGCCACCAGCAGGGCTTTCGAGACCCAGTACTTC.

This clonotype was detected only a few times. V usage is TRBV10-2 and J usage is TRBJ2-5; the D call may be TRBD1 or TRBD2 (5 bases each). The V end was cut by 2 bases, the J end by 7 bases, with 14 bases between. The germline V gene encodes CDR1 WSHSY and CDR2 SAAADI. CDR3 length: 14 residues. CDR3 sequence reads: CASSEPGARGTQYF. The CDR3 DNA reads as TGCGCCAGCAGTGAGCCCGGGGCCCGGGGGACCCAGTACTTC.

This clonotype was observed a handful of times. The chain joins TRBV5-1 to TRBJ2-7; D possibly corresponds to TRBD2 (6 bases). V shed 3 bases and J shed 3 bases, with 16 bases lying between them. The CDR3 contains 15 residues. From germline, CDR1 is SGHRS and CDR2 YFSETQ. Here the CDR3 DNA reads TGCGCCAGCAGCTCTCCCGGGACTGGAATCTACGAGCAGTACTTC. Encoded protein: CASSSPGTGIYEQYF.

The V gene is TRBV27, the J gene TRBJ2-5; D call uncertain. The V end lost 1 base, the J end lost 0 bases, and 3 bases lay between the germline ends. Germline V gene data show CDR1 as MNHEY and CDR2 as SMNVEV (reference sequence). This CDR3 comprises 13 residues. Here the CDR3 reads CASSLFYQETQYF. The CDR3, as DNA: TGTGCCAGCAGTTTATTTTACCAAGAGACCCAGTACTTC.

This clonotype was counted a few times. This chain connects TRBV29-1 to TRBJ2-3; D perhaps matches TRBD2 (6 bases). The length of the CDR3 is 14 residues. The germline V and J ends were trimmed by 6 bases and 5 bases, with 18 bases remaining between them. Germline values: CDR1 SQVTM, CDR2 ANQGSEA. For the CDR3, the DNA is TGCAGCGTCGCTAGCGCCCCACGGGGAGATACGCAGTATTTT. Translated, it gives CSVASAPRGDTQYF.

This sequence joins TRBV5-1 and TRBJ2-5; D might be TRBD1 or TRBD2, each matching 5 bases. Trimming removed 4 bases at V and 3 bases at J, with 13 bases between. Germline V gene data show CDR1 as SGHRS and CDR2 as YFSETQ. This CDR3 comprises 14 residues. In DNA form, the CDR3 reads TGCGCCAGCAGCCACCGGGACGGGAAAGAGACCCAGTACTTC. Protein: CASSHRDGKETQYF.

The chain uses TRBV10-3 and TRBJ2-7; TRBD1 matches at 9 bases. The length of the CDR3 is 13 residues. Germline V gene sequence: CDR1 ENHRY, CDR2 SYGVKD. Trimming at V came to 4 bases and at J to 3 bases, leaving 1 base not matched to a gene. The CDR3 is CAISAGQGYEQYF. CDR3 bases: TGTGCCATCAGTGCGGGACAGGGCTACGAGCAGTACTTC.

This sequence joins TRBV5-1 and TRBJ2-7, with D possibly matching TRBD2 (5 bases). There are 14 residues in the CDR3. Between the trimmed V and J ends, which lost 6 bases and 0 bases, there was a span of 13 bases. Germline-derived CDR1 and CDR2 are SGHRS and YFSETQ. Here the CDR3 reads CASKGGSSSYEQYF. The CDR3 DNA follows: TGCGCCAGCAAAGGAGGTAGCAGCTCCTACGAGCAGTACTTC.

The table lists this clonotype with a few counts. The J gene is TRBJ2-3, the V gene TRBV5-1, with 7 bases fitting TRBD1. The CDR3 spans 14 residues. The V segment lost 7 bases and the J segment 0 bases; nucleotides outside the gene matches: 5. Germline V gives CDR1 SGHRS, CDR2 YFSETQ. The CDR3: CASARDRSTDTQYF. The CDR3 nucleotides are TGCGCCAGCGCCCGGGACAGAAGCACAGATACGCAGTATTTT.

V and J are TRBV5-6 and TRBJ2-2; D is undetermined. V lost 6 bases and J 4 bases, leaving 16 bases between the germline ends. Germline loops: CDR1 SGHDT, CDR2 YYEEEE. This CDR3 contains 15 residues. The CDR3 DNA is TGTGCCAGCACCCGAGCTCTATGGGGCACCGGGGAGCTGTTTTTT. Its translation is CASTRALWGTGELFF.